These 28 T cell receptor beta chains were sequenced from one sample in a study of T cells in Graves' hyperthyroidism and ophthalmopathy. Amplified TCR beta CDR3 regions came from RNA transcripts. Primed by the HTBI set, a first-round RT-PCR was run on the TCR CDR3. One entry per CDR3 protein, called by TCRdb with MiXCR from the multiplex PCR reads. There are under 250,000 distinct CDR3 sequences in the sample; about a sixth occur only once, and 50% lies in the top ten. The sequencing input was blood. The receptor set was obtained from a man in his forties or fifties with Graves' hyperthyroidism.

The chain combines TRBV11-2 with TRBJ2-2; D unresolved. V lost 3 bases, J lost 6 bases, and 11 bases lay in between. This CDR3 spans 14 amino acids. Germline CDR1 and CDR2: SGHAT and FQNNGV. In nucleotides, the CDR3 is TGTGCCAGCAGCTTGATGATCCAGTCCGGGGAGCTGTTTTTT. This sequence encodes CASSLMIQSGELFF.

Remarks on this clonotype: One end of the junction varies from germline; a read error may be responsible. J is TRBJ1-1 and V is TRBV7-9; D might be TRBD1 (5 bases). The V gene's germline CDR1 is SEHNR and CDR2 FQNEAQ (reference sequence). The CDR3 contains 15 residues. CDR3 residues: CAGSLYPGRSTEAFF. CDR3 nucleotides: TGTGCCGGCAGCTTATATCCGGGACGGAGCACTGAAGCTTTCTTT.

This clonotype was seen more than once but under ten times. The V and J genes are TRBV13 and TRBJ2-3; D perhaps matches TRBD1 (6 bases). V dropped 5 bases and J dropped 8 bases, with 14 bases sitting between them. Germline V lookup: CDR1 PRHDT, CDR2 FYEKMQ (reference sequence). This CDR3 has 13 amino acids. In nucleotides, the CDR3 is TGTGCCAGCAGCCTGCAGGGGAAAGGTACGCAGTATTTT. It yields the protein CASSLQGKGTQYF.

This clonotype was found many times. The V gene is TRBV28, the J gene TRBJ2-7, with 13 bases aligning to TRBD2. The V gene end was trimmed by 6 bases and the J gene end by 5 bases; junction bases not matched to a gene: 7. The CDR3 is 15 amino acids. Germline V lookup: CDR1 MDHEN, CDR2 SYDVKM. CDR3 in amino acids: CASRPLAGGPHEQYF. CDR3 DNA: TGTGCCAGCAGACCACTAGCGGGAGGGCCCCACGAGCAGTACTTC.

This clonotype has a handful of counts. This rearrangement joins TRBV7-9 to TRBJ1-4; 8 bases are a match to TRBD1. Germline CDR1 is SEHNR and CDR2 is FQNEAQ (reference sequence). This CDR3 comprises 14 residues. The junction had 5 bases not matched to a gene; V was cut back by 4 bases and J by 7 bases. CDR3: CASSSDRGGEKLFF. Here the CDR3 DNA reads TGTGCCAGCAGCTCCGACAGGGGTGGTGAAAAACTGTTTTTT.

This clonotype was recorded many times. The V call is TRBV12-5, the J call TRBJ2-7, with 9 bases lining up with TRBD1. J gave up 1 base and V 0 bases, and 10 bases lay outside the gene matches. The CDR3 runs 18 residues. The germline gives CDR1 LGHNT, CDR2 FRNRAP. CDR3 in amino acids: CASGLVGVLGTGSYEQYF. The DNA of the CDR3 is TGTGCTAGTGGTTTGGTGGGGGTCCTCGGGACAGGGTCCTACGAGCAGTACTTC. The complete variable domain, with remaining parts taken from reference TRBV12-5 and TRBJ2-7, reads DARVTQTPRHKVTEMGQEVTMRCQPILGHNTVFWYRQTMMQGLELLAYFRNRAPLDDSGMPKDRFSAEMPDATLATLKIQPSEPRDSAVYFCASGLVGVLGTGSYEQYFGPGTRLTVT.

This clonotype has at least ten counts. The J gene is TRBJ2-1, the V gene TRBV20-1; 12 bases map to TRBD2. CDR3 length: 16 residues. V dropped 0 bases and J dropped 7; count of bases not matched to a gene: 7. Germline assignment: CDR1 DFQATT and CDR2 SNEGSKA (reference sequence). CDR3 nucleotides: TGCAGTGCTAGAGACTCCTCTAGCGGGAGGGCAAATGAGCAGTTCTTC. Encoded protein: CSARDSSSGRANEQFF.

This clonotype occurred many times. The chain joins TRBV2 to TRBJ2-3; either TRBD1 or TRBD2 may supply D (5 bases each). CDR1 is SNHLY, CDR2 FYNNEI, per germline. The CDR3 length is 13 residues. V lost 4 bases, J lost 1 base, and 6 bases lay in between. Here the CDR3 DNA reads TGTGCCAGCAGTGGGGACGGCACAGATACGCAGTATTTT. This translates into CASSGDGTDTQYF.

This sequence joins TRBV11-2 and TRBJ1-2, with 11 bases aligning to TRBD1. Per the germline V gene, CDR1 is SGHAT and CDR2 is FQNNGV. The length of the CDR3 is 15 residues. V shed 6 bases, J shed 7 bases, and the junction held 10 bases outside the gene matches. The CDR3 loop is CASSRRTGGDGGYTF. The CDR3 coding sequence is TGTGCCAGCAGTAGACGGACAGGGGGCGATGGTGGCTACACCTTC. The variable domain in full, completed from reference TRBV11-2 and TRBJ1-2, reads EAGVAQSPRYKIIEKRQSVAFWCNPISGHATLYWYQQILGQGPKLLIQFQNNGVVDDSQLPKDRFSAERLKGVDSTLKIQPAKLEDSAVYLCASSRRTGGDGGYTFGSGTRLTVV.

The table lists this clonotype with a few counts. V and J are TRBV20-1 and TRBJ1-3, with no clear D. Trimming shortened V by 6 bases and J by 0 bases, and 6 bases separated the two germline ends. The CDR3 loop spans 12 amino acids. Germline V gene sequence: CDR1 DFQATT, CDR2 SNEGSKA (reference sequence). Here the CDR3 DNA reads TGCAGTGCCAAGGGCTCTGGAAACACCATATATTTT. The encoded protein is CSAKGSGNTIYF.

This clonotype was seen ten or more times. The chain carries TRBV7-2 and TRBJ2-5; tentative D call: TRBD1 (8 bases). Germline CDR1 and CDR2: SGHTA and FQGNSA. The germline V and J ends were trimmed by 0 bases and 4 bases, with 18 bases remaining between them. The CDR3 runs to 17 residues. As DNA, the CDR3 is TGTGCCAGCAGCTTAGCGATTTCATACAGGGGGGGAGAGACCCAGTACTTC. Translating gives CASSLAISYRGGETQYF.

A few counts support this clonotype. At one boundary the junction diverges from the germline segment, which might be a read error. The CDR3 protein is CASSFGPRDGEQYF. In DNA, the CDR3 is TGTGCCAGCAGCTTTGGTCCCAGGGACGGCGAGCAGTACTTC. The chain links TRBV5-1 to TRBJ2-7; D may match TRBD1 or TRBD2 (5 bases each). The CDR3 contains 14 residues. The germline V gene encodes CDR1 SGHRS and CDR2 YFSETQ.

The chain carries TRBV20-1 and TRBJ2-7, with a weak D call TRBD1 (5 bases). The V end was cut by 3 bases, the J end by 3 bases, with 18 bases between. The CDR3 length is 15 residues. In germline, CDR1 is DFQATT, CDR2 SNEGSKA (reference sequence). DNA for the CDR3: TGCAGTGCTAGGTACGAAAAAAGGGGTCTCTACGAGCAGTACTTC. Translated: CSARYEKRGLYEQYF.

This clonotype was recorded at least ten times. The chain couples TRBV18 to TRBJ2-2; no definite D call. The V end lost 2 bases, the J end lost 0 bases, and 10 bases lay between the germline ends. Germline CDR1 KGHSH, CDR2 LQKENI. The CDR3 sequence is 16 residues long. CDR3 nucleotide sequence: TGTGCCAGCTCACCAATCGGCAGCGCGAACACCGGGGAGCTGTTTTTT. As protein: CASSPIGSANTGELFF.

This clonotype has ten or more counts. The chain uses TRBV12-3 or TRBV12-4 and TRBJ1-1; the D is unclear. The CDR3 totals 14 residues. The V and J ends lost 3 bases and 1 base respectively, with 9 bases between them. DNA of the CDR3: TGTGCCAGCAGTTTGCGGCACCGGAACACTGAAGCTTTCTTT. Its protein product is CASSLRHRNTEAFF.

This clonotype has ten or more counts. V usage is TRBV18 and J usage is TRBJ2-7; TRBD2 aligns across 9 bases. The CDR3 has 15 residues. Per germline, CDR1 KGHSH and CDR2 LQKENI. V lost 3 bases to trimming and J lost 6 bases; unmatched junction nucleotides: 9. DNA of the CDR3: TGTGCCAGCTCACCGGGCCTAGCGGGAATGGGCGAGCAGTACTTC. It encodes CASSPGLAGMGEQYF.

This clonotype was counted between two and nine times. The V gene is TRBV9, the J gene TRBJ2-2; D call uncertain. Germline V gene lookup returns CDR1 SGDLS and CDR2 YYNGEE. V was shortened by 0 bases and J by 0 bases, with 6 bases between the two germline ends. The CDR3 is made up of 15 amino acids. The DNA of the CDR3 is TGTGCCAGCAGCGTAGATGGCACGAACACCGGGGAGCTGTTTTTT. This sequence encodes CASSVDGTNTGELFF.

The table lists this clonotype with a few counts. This sequence joins TRBV11-2 and TRBJ2-5; no clear D. Trimming shortened V by 1 base and J by 2 bases, and 11 bases separated the two germline ends. Germline CDR1 is SGHAT and CDR2 is FQNNGV. The CDR3 totals 15 residues. The CDR3, as DNA: TGTGCCAGCAGCTTAGGTCGACAACAACAAGAGACCCAGTACTTC. Its translation is CASSLGRQQQETQYF.

As regards this clonotype: This clone may be a read error of a much larger clone one base away. This CDR3 is missing its conserved last phenylalanine or tryptophan, likely due to a read error. The chain joins TRBV27 to TRBJ2-7; D call uncertain. Germline lookup yields CDR1 MNHEY and CDR2 SMNVEV (reference sequence). CDR3 length equals 14 residues. With 3 bases removed from V and 1 base from J, the gap between germline ends came to 10 bases. DNA for the CDR3: TGTGCCAGCAGTTTTAGCATAGGGTCCTACGAGCAGTACCTC. Protein sequence: CASSFSIGSYEQYL.

This clonotype was seen many times. The genes are TRBV3-1 and TRBJ2-3, with TRBD2 as a possible D gene (6 bases). V was shortened by 0 bases and J by 9 bases, with 10 bases between the two germline ends. Germline V gives CDR1 LGHDT, CDR2 YNNKEL (reference sequence). The CDR3 is made up of 13 amino acids. The CDR3 region has the DNA TGTGCCAGCAGCCAAGACCTAGCGACGACGCAGTATTTT. Translated, it gives CASSQDLATTQYF.

This clonotype was observed many times. J is TRBJ2-1 and V is TRBV20-1; TRBD2 matches at 9 bases. The V segment lost 5 bases and the J segment 5 bases; nucleotides outside the gene matches: 10. Germline CDR1 reads DFQATT; CDR2 reads SNEGSKA (reference sequence). CDR3 size: 15 residues. The CDR3 DNA follows: TGCAGTGCTCCACCAGGACTAGCGAGGGACAATGAGCAGTTCTTC. Its protein is CSAPPGLARDNEQFF.

Many counts were recorded for this clonotype. The V gene is TRBV5-1, the J gene TRBJ2-1; TRBD2 might be the D (6 bases). The CDR3 runs 15 residues. The germline V gene encodes CDR1 SGHRS and CDR2 YFSETQ. Trimming took 0 bases from V and 5 from J, leaving 12 bases between them. CDR3 in DNA: TGCGCCAGCAGCTTGGTTGCGGGGTCAAACAATGAGCAGTTCTTC. It codes for CASSLVAGSNNEQFF. Supplemented by reference TRBV5-1 and TRBJ2-1, the full variable domain reads KAGVTQTPRYLIKTRGQQVTLSCSPISGHRSVSWYQQTPGQGLQFLFEYFSETQRNKGNFPGRFSGRQFSNSRSEMNVSTLELGDSALYLCASSLVAGSNNEQFFGPGTRLTVL.

This clonotype was picked up a small number of times. This chain connects TRBV28 to TRBJ1-5, with no clear D. The CDR3 is 15 residues long. Per germline, CDR1 MDHEN and CDR2 SYDVKM. Trimming pared 1 base from V and 6 bases from J, leaving 13 bases between. CDR3 sequence reads: CASSLSIAGSQPQHF. The CDR3 nucleotides are TGTGCCAGCAGTTTATCAATAGCGGGAAGTCAGCCCCAGCATTTT.

This clonotype appeared many times. The rearrangement joins TRBV20-1 to TRBJ2-5; D is unresolved. Trimming removed 5 bases from V and 4 bases from J, with 14 bases in between. This CDR3 is built from 13 residues. Germline CDR1 DFQATT, CDR2 SNEGSKA (reference sequence). CDR3 nucleotides: TGCAGTGCTCCTCCCCGGGTCGGAGAGACCCAGTACTTC. Amino acid sequence: CSAPPRVGETQYF.

V is TRBV10-1 and J is TRBJ2-1, with D perhaps matching TRBD2 (5 bases). V lost 8 bases, J lost 0 bases, and 11 bases lay in between. Germline CDR1 is WNHNN and CDR2 is SYGVQD (reference sequence). The CDR3 loop spans 14 amino acids. CDR3 sequence: CASGSGGSYNEQFF. The CDR3, as DNA: TGCGCCAGCGGGAGCGGAGGCTCCTACAATGAGCAGTTCTTC.

In this sample, this clonotype turned up a few times. The chain joins TRBV7-2 to TRBJ1-6; no clear D. CDR3 size: 14 residues. Between the trimmed V and J ends, which lost 6 bases and 2 bases, there was a span of 8 bases. The germline V gene encodes CDR1 SGHTA and CDR2 FQGNSA. CDR3 sequence (DNA): TGTGCCAGCAGGATAGAGCCCTATAATTCACCCCTCCACTTT. This sequence encodes CASRIEPYNSPLHF.

This chain links TRBV7-3 with TRBJ2-2; possible D gene TRBD2, 5 bases. The V end lost 5 bases, the J end lost 2 bases, and 9 bases lay between the germline ends. Per the germline V gene, CDR1 is SGHTA and CDR2 is FQGTGA. The CDR3 covers 14 residues. CDR3: CASSRGLNTGELFF. The CDR3 DNA reads as TGTGCCAGCAGCCGAGGACTTAACACCGGGGAGCTGTTTTTT.

V gene TRBV19 combines with J gene TRBJ1-1, with D tentatively TRBD1 (5 bases). In germline, CDR1 is LNHDA, CDR2 SQIVND (reference sequence). V lost 1 base and J lost 6, with 9 bases in between. The CDR3 is made up of 13 amino acids. The CDR3 bases are TGTGCCAGTAGTATAGTGGGGCAGTCTGAAGCTTTCTTT. Amino acid sequence: CASSIVGQSEAFF. Using reference TRBV19 and TRBJ1-1 for the parts outside the CDR3, the full variable domain is DGGITQSPKYLFRKEGQNVTLSCEQNLNHDAMYWYRQDPGQGLRLIYYSQIVNDFQKGDIAEGYSVSREKKESFPLTVTSAQKNPTAFYLCASSIVGQSEAFFGQGTRLTVV.